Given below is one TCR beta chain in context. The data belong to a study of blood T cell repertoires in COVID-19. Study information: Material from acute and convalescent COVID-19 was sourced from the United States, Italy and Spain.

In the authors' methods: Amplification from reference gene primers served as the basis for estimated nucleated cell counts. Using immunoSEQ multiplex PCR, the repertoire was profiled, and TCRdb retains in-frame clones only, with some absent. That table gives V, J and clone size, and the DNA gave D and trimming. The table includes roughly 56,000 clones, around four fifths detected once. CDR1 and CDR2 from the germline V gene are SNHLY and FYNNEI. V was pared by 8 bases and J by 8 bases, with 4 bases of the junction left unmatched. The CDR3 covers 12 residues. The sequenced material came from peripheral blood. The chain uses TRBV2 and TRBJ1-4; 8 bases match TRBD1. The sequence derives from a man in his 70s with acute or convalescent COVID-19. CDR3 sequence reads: CASQGAGEKLFF. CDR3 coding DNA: TGTGCCAGCCAGGGGGCGGGGGAAAAACTGTTTTTT. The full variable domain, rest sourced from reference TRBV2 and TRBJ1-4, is EPEVTQTPSHQVTQMGQEVILRCVPISNHLYFYWYRQILGQKVEFLVSFYNNEISEKSEIFDDQFSVERPDGSNFTLKIRSTKLEDSAMYFCASQGAGEKLFFGSGTQLSVL.